The sequence of this TCR beta chain was determined in a study of PD-1 blockade in classical Hodgkin lymphoma. Exposure to brentuximab vedotin varied, and each patient had relapsed following autologous stem cell transplantation. The count of this clone is one. Unmatched junction bases numbered 3, after V lost 5 bases and J lost 2 bases. CDR1 is SQVTM and CDR2 is ANQGSEA in the germline V gene. The CDR3 contains 12 residues. TCRdb keeps only in-frame clones here, not all; method: immunoSEQ multiplex PCR. The table includes around 20,000 clones, more than 60% detected once. The gene calls are TRBV29-1 and TRBJ2-7; 7 nucleotides line up with TRBD1. Sequencing used peripheral blood mononuclear cells (PBMCs), obtained before the second cycle of nivolumab. This clonotype was obtained from a human donor with classical Hodgkin lymphoma. This chain's CDR3 is CSVSTGAYEQYF. The CDR3 DNA reads as TGCAGCGTTTCTACAGGGGCCTACGAGCAGTACTTC.